One sample yielded the 29 T cell receptor beta chains listed below, sequenced in a study of identical twins. Via MiXCR, TCRdb re-called the 5' RACE reads, giving one row per CDR3 protein. The table shows around 1.7 million distinct CDR3 sequences, with under 35% occurring only once. Sequenced sample: cord blood. Receptor source: a newborn girl in good health.

The V call is TRBV9, the J call TRBJ2-5; D uncertain. With 0 bases removed from V and 3 bases from J, the gap between germline ends came to 12 bases. This CDR3 contains 15 residues. CDR1 SGDLS and CDR2 YYNGEE come from the germline V gene. As DNA, the CDR3 is TGTGCCAGCAGCGTAGCTCCCCGGGTAGAAGAGACCCAGTACTTC. Its protein is CASSVAPRVEETQYF. The full variable domain, in which reference TRBV9 and TRBJ2-5 provide the parts outside the CDR3, is DSGVTQTPKHLITATGQRVTLRCSPRSGDLSVYWYQQSLDQGLQFLIQYYNGEERAKGNILERFSAQQFPDLHSELNLSSLELGDSALYFCASSVAPRVEETQYFGPGTRLLVL.

The chain links TRBV5-6 to TRBJ1-3, with D tentatively TRBD1 (5 bases). The V end lost 2 bases, the J end lost 0 bases, and 12 bases lay between the germline ends. Germline lookup yields CDR1 SGHDT and CDR2 YYEEEE. The CDR3 sequence is 16 residues long. CDR3 protein: CASSFWGPNSGNTIYF. The CDR3 bases are TGTGCCAGCAGCTTCTGGGGACCGAACTCTGGAAACACCATATATTTT.

This clonotype was seen a handful of times. The rearrangement joins TRBV6-6 to TRBJ2-5; D is undetermined. Trimming left V 8 bases short and J 1 base short, with 11 bases between. Looked up from germline, CDR1 is MNHNY and CDR2 is SVGAGI (reference sequence). The CDR3 is 13 amino acids. The CDR3 nucleotides are TGTGCCAGCGGACCCGGTCTCCAAGAGACCCAGTACTTC. Translated, it gives CASGPGLQETQYF.

This CDR3 is CASSQEIGRDEQFF. CDR3 DNA: TGTGCCAGCAGCCAAGAGATAGGGCGGGACGAGCAGTTCTTC. The chain uses TRBV3-1 and TRBJ2-1; D possibly corresponds to TRBD2 (6 bases). Germline CDR1 is LGHDT and CDR2 is YNNKEL (reference sequence). The V end was cut by 0 bases, the J end by 10 bases, with 13 bases between. This CDR3 is built from 14 residues.

The gene calls are TRBV12-5 and TRBJ2-1; 14 bases fit TRBD2. Germline V CDR1 and CDR2: LGHNT, FRNRAP. V dropped 4 bases and J dropped 4; count of bases not matched to a gene: 9. This CDR3 is 18 amino acids long. CDR3 sequence reads: CASGSPPGTSGGYNEQFF. The CDR3, as DNA: TGTGCTAGTGGTTCCCCTCCCGGGACTAGCGGGGGTTACAATGAGCAGTTCTTC.

The sample holds a few counts of this clonotype. This rearrangement joins TRBV20-1 to TRBJ1-1; tentative D call: TRBD1 (5 bases). Germline assignment: CDR1 DFQATT and CDR2 SNEGSKA (reference sequence). The V end was cut by 2 bases, the J end by 5 bases, with 12 bases between. This CDR3 has 13 amino acids. The CDR3 DNA reads as TGCAGTGCTAGACAACGATGGGGGACTGAAGCTTTCTTT. Amino acids: CSARQRWGTEAFF.

The chain links TRBV5-1 to TRBJ2-3; 7 positions agree with TRBD2. CDR1 is SGHRS, CDR2 YFSETQ, per germline. The CDR3 runs 17 residues. V gave up 4 bases and J gave up 0 bases; unmatched junction bases: 11. The DNA for the CDR3 is TGCGCCAGCAGCCCAGTCAGCGGGACGATCAGCACAGATACGCAGTATTTT. Translation gives CASSPVSGTISTDTQYF.

In regard to this clonotype: This sequence may be a read error, since a much larger clone differs from it by one base. The rearrangement links TRBV29-1 to TRBJ2-1; 7 nucleotides align to TRBD2. CDR3 size: 13 residues. The junction had 7 bases not matched to a gene; V was cut back by 5 bases and J by 6 bases. Germline lookup yields CDR1 SQVTM and CDR2 ANQGSEA. In DNA, the CDR3 is TGCAGCGTTCTGAGAGGCGGGGGCAATGAGCAGTTCTTC. Translation gives CSVLRGGGNEQFF.

The chain recombines TRBV5-1 with TRBJ2-5; possible D gene TRBD2, 5 bases. V was pared by 6 bases and J by 3 bases, with 6 bases between. CDR1 is SGHRS, CDR2 YFSETQ, per germline. The CDR3 runs 11 residues. The CDR3 bases are TGCGCCAGCACCGGGAAAGAGACCCAGTACTTC. Residues: CASTGKETQYF.

V gene TRBV20-1 combines with J gene TRBJ2-5; a possible D gene is TRBD2 (6 bases). Germline-derived CDR1 and CDR2 are DFQATT and SNEGSKA (reference sequence). The CDR3 covers 13 residues. V was clipped by 6 bases and J by 4 bases, with 15 bases between them. The CDR3 DNA follows: TGCAGTGCGGTTCGGAGGGCCAGAGAGACCCAGTACTTC. It codes for CSAVRRARETQYF.

This clonotype was found many times. J is TRBJ2-7 and V is TRBV29-1, with D uncertain. V lost 0 bases and J lost 9, with 12 bases in between. The germline V gene encodes CDR1 SQVTM and CDR2 ANQGSEA. CDR3 length: 12 residues. The CDR3 spells CSVEEDPVGQYF. Here the CDR3 DNA reads TGCAGCGTTGAAGAGGATCCTGTTGGGCAGTACTTC.

This clonotype was counted only a few times. The rearrangement uses TRBV6-6 and TRBJ2-3, with D uncertain. V was trimmed by 6 bases and J by 2 bases, leaving 15 bases between them. The CDR3 extends over 15 amino acids. Germline V gene sequence: CDR1 MNHNY, CDR2 SVGAGI (reference sequence). CDR3 nucleotide sequence: TGTGCCAGCAGCCCACCGGTGCCTGTCACAGATACGCAGTATTTT. Translation gives CASSPPVPVTDTQYF.

There are a few counts of this clonotype. The V and J genes are TRBV28 and TRBJ2-5; no reliable D call. The germline V gene has CDR1 MDHEN and CDR2 SYDVKM. The V gene lost 6 bases and the J gene lost 1 base, with 18 bases spanning the gap. The CDR3 runs 16 residues. Written as DNA, the CDR3 is TGTGCCAGCAGCGCCCTATTCCTTGTCTCCCAAGAGACCCAGTACTTC. Its translation: CASSALFLVSQETQYF.

This clonotype has only a few counts. V gene TRBV11-2 combines with J gene TRBJ2-3; 11 nucleotides align to TRBD2. CDR3 length: 16 amino acids. Germline values: CDR1 SGHAT, CDR2 FQNNGV. J gave up 4 bases and V 1 base, and 4 bases lay outside the gene matches. The CDR3 protein is CASSLVSSGGPDTQYF. The CDR3 DNA follows: TGTGCCAGCAGCTTAGTATCTAGCGGGGGGCCAGATACGCAGTATTTT.

The J gene is TRBJ1-1, the V gene TRBV12-3 or TRBV12-4, with 8 nucleotides matching TRBD1. This CDR3 comprises 14 residues. V dropped 8 bases and J dropped 4; count of bases not matched to a gene: 9. DNA for the CDR3: TGTGCCAGCTCCAGGACAGGGCCGGGCACTGAAGCTTTCTTT. Translated: CASSRTGPGTEAFF.

The rearrangement links TRBV6-5 to TRBJ2-7; the D is unclear. The end of the DNA aligns better with TRBJ2-5, so the J call may be wrong. The CDR3 extends over 13 amino acids. Germline V CDR1 and CDR2: MNHEY, SVGAGI. CDR3 in amino acids: CASSYTRQETQYF. The CDR3 bases are TGTGCCAGCAGTTACACCCGGCAGGAGACCCAGTACTTC.

As concerns this clonotype: The junction differs from germline at one of its ends, possibly a read error. The chain recombines TRBV5-6 with TRBJ2-1, with 8 nucleotides matching TRBD2. This CDR3 has 14 residues. Germline CDR1 SGHDT, CDR2 YYEEEE. CDR3 DNA: TGTGCCGGCAGCTTCGCCGGGGGGGCTGTTGAGCAGTTCTTC. Amino acids: CAGSFAGGAVEQFF.

The rearrangement links TRBV18 to TRBJ2-1; 8 bases align to TRBD2. V lost 2 bases to trimming and J lost 0 bases; unmatched junction nucleotides: 6. Germline V gene sequence: CDR1 KGHSH, CDR2 LQKENI. The CDR3 totals 17 residues. CDR3 DNA sequence: TGTGCCAGCTCACCAGAGCTAGCGGGCGGCTCCTACAATGAGCAGTTCTTC. Protein sequence: CASSPELAGGSYNEQFF.

The chain recombines TRBV6-1 with TRBJ1-6, with 10 bases lining up with TRBD1. The germline V gene encodes CDR1 MNHNS and CDR2 SASEGT. The CDR3 is 18 residues long. Germline trimming cut 8 bases from V and 7 bases from J; bases unmatched to any gene: 17. This CDR3 reads CASALLSDGQGGNSPLHF. DNA of the CDR3: TGTGCCAGCGCCCTACTGAGCGATGGACAGGGGGGAAATTCACCCCTCCACTTT.

V and J are TRBV6-1 and TRBJ2-7, with 7 positions matching TRBD1. Per the germline V gene, CDR1 is MNHNS and CDR2 is SASEGT. With 6 bases clipped from V and 0 bases from J, the junction kept 5 bases outside the gene matches. The CDR3 is made up of 14 amino acids. The CDR3 nucleotides are TGTGCCAGCAGGAGGGACAGTCTCTCCTACGAGCAGTACTTC. It is translated as CASRRDSLSYEQYF.

The genes are TRBV7-2 and TRBJ1-5; TRBD1 is a possible D gene (6 bases). The CDR3 totals 15 residues. Germline values: CDR1 SGHTA, CDR2 FQGNSA. The ends were cut back, 5 bases at V and 4 bases at J, with 15 bases in the middle. DNA for the CDR3: TGTGCCAGCAGCCTACAGGGCTCCACTAATCAGCCCCAGCATTTT. Translating it yields CASSLQGSTNQPQHF. The full variable domain, rest sourced from reference TRBV7-2 and TRBJ1-5, is GAGVSQSPSNKVTEKGKDVELRCDPISGHTALYWYRQSLGQGLEFLIYFQGNSAPDKSGLPSDRFSAERTGGSVSTLTIQRTQQEDSAVYLCASSLQGSTNQPQHFGDGTRLSIL.

Of note for this clonotype: With a much larger clone just one base away, this may be a read error. The V call is TRBV5-1, the J call TRBJ2-1; 7 bases map to TRBD2. In germline, CDR1 is SGHRS, CDR2 YFSETQ. The CDR3 consists of 15 residues. V lost 0 bases to trimming and J lost 6 bases; unmatched junction nucleotides: 6. CDR3 DNA sequence: TGCGCCAGCAGCTTGGCTGGCGGGAGTGGCAATGAGCAGTTCTTC. The encoded protein is CASSLAGGSGNEQFF.

A word on this clonotype: Relative to the germline gene, one junction end is altered; a read error may explain this. This chain uses TRBV5-1 with TRBJ2-3; TRBD2 aligns across 14 bases. Per germline, CDR1 SGHRS and CDR2 YFSETQ. CDR3 length: 17 residues. CDR3 in amino acids: CASSSSTSGGATDMQYF. CDR3 in DNA: TGCGCCAGCAGCTCCTCGACTAGCGGGGGGGCAACAGATATGCAGTATTTT.

The chain links TRBV27 to TRBJ1-2; D is undetermined. Germline CDR1 is MNHEY and CDR2 is SMNVEV (reference sequence). The CDR3 spans 15 residues. V was trimmed by 7 bases and J by 1 base, leaving 16 bases between them. This CDR3 reads CASMRLPWDNYGYTF. CDR3 coding DNA: TGTGCCAGCATGAGGTTGCCCTGGGATAACTATGGCTACACCTTC.

The chain has TRBV20-1 and TRBJ2-7, with 10 bases fitting TRBD2. The CDR3 is 16 residues long. Germline CDR1 and CDR2: DFQATT and SNEGSKA (reference sequence). V lost 6 bases, J lost 0 bases, and 11 bases stayed unmatched. CDR3 sequence reads: CSANPVAGGFSYEQYF. The CDR3 DNA reads as TGCAGTGCAAACCCCGTAGCGGGAGGATTCTCCTACGAGCAGTACTTC.

The genes are TRBV27 and TRBJ2-1; TRBD2 might be the D (5 bases). Per germline, CDR1 MNHEY and CDR2 SMNVEV (reference sequence). Trimming removed 4 bases at V and 0 bases at J, with 13 bases between. This CDR3 region has 16 residues. In DNA, the CDR3 is TGTGCCAGCAGTTCGCCCCGACTAAGCTCCTACAATGAGCAGTTCTTC. Encoded protein: CASSSPRLSSYNEQFF.

With regard to this clonotype: Just one base apart from a much larger clone, this may be a read error. The chain combines TRBV29-1 with TRBJ2-7, with 11 bases aligning to TRBD2. The germline V gene has CDR1 SQVTM and CDR2 ANQGSEA. There are 14 residues in the CDR3. J was trimmed by 4 bases and V by 7 bases; bases with no gene match: 9. DNA for the CDR3: TGCAGCGCTGTTAGCGGGAGGGCCTGGTACGAGCAGTACTTC. Protein: CSAVSGRAWYEQYF.

This clonotype has at least ten counts. The chain's CDR3 is CSVTRGKAYEQYF. Written as DNA, the CDR3 is TGCAGCGTTACGCGGGGCAAAGCCTACGAGCAGTACTTC. This chain joins TRBV29-1 and TRBJ2-7; D might be TRBD2 (6 bases). The CDR3 has 13 amino acids. V gave up 5 bases and J gave up 2 bases, with 13 bases separating them. CDR1 SQVTM and CDR2 ANQGSEA come from the germline V gene.

The chain joins TRBV27 to TRBJ2-4, with D perhaps TRBD2 (6 bases). The V end was cut by 7 bases, the J end by 0 bases, with 19 bases between. The CDR3 is made up of 17 amino acids. Germline CDR1 MNHEY, CDR2 SMNVEV (reference sequence). This CDR3 reads CASTYPGLRLAKNIQYF. For the CDR3, the DNA is TGTGCCAGCACCTACCCGGGACTCAGACTAGCCAAAAACATTCAGTACTTC.